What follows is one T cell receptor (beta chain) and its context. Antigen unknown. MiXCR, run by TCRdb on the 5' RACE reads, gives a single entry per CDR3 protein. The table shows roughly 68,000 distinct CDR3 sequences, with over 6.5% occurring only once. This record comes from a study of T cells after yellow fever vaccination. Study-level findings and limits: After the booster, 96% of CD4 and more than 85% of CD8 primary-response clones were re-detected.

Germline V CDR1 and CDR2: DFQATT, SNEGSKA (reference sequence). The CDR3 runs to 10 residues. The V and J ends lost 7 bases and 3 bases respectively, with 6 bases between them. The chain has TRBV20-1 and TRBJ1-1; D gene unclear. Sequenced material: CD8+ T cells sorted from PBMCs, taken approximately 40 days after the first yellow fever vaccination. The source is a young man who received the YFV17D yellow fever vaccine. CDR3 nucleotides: TGCAGTGGAGGTGACACTGAAGCTTTCTTT. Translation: CSGGDTEAFF.